Listed below are T cell receptor beta chains from one sample, sequenced in a study of T cells after yellow fever vaccination. A single record per CDR3 protein comes from TCRdb applying MiXCR to the 5' RACE reads. The table lists about 630,000 distinct CDR3 sequences, 9% to 15% of them singletons. The sample here was PBMCs, taken on the day of the yellow fever booster vaccination. The receptors were gathered from a man under 40 who received the YFV17D yellow fever vaccine. Both conserved end residues are part of each CDR3. The D gene is left open where the match is weak. Size tells how often a clone was seen (once, few, many) or the class of an expanded clone, and some rows leave it out.

CDR3 length	clone size	J gene	V gene	D gene	CDR3 protein	CDR3 DNA
13	NA	TRBJ2-5	TRBV6-1	NA	CASIGRDAETQYF	TGTGCCAGCATTGGGCGGGATGCCGAGACCCAGTACTTC
16	NA	TRBJ2-2	TRBV5-1	TRBD1	CASSLQAGGGTGELFF	TGCGCCAGCAGCTTGCAGGCAGGGGGCGGCACCGGGGAGCTGTTTTTT
17	NA	TRBJ2-2	TRBV6-2/TRBV6-3	NA	CASSLDVTTEWTGELFF	TGTGCCAGCAGTCTTGACGTAACAACCGAATGGACCGGGGAGCTGTTTTTT
14	NA	TRBJ1-6	TRBV20-1	NA	CSAKQGRNNSPLHF	TGCAGTGCTAAGCAGGGGAGGAACAATTCACCCCTCCACTTT
14	NA	TRBJ2-7	TRBV5-1	NA	CASSLSGVRHEQYF	TGCGCCAGCAGCTTGTCAGGGGTAAGGCACGAGCAGTACTTC
14	few	TRBJ2-3	TRBV7-2	NA	CASRGTETADTQYF	TGTGCCAGCAGAGGGACGGAGACTGCGGATACGCAGTATTTT
15	few	TRBJ1-5	TRBV18	NA	CASSPRHLGNQPQHF	TGTGCCAGCTCACCTCGGCACCTTGGGAATCAGCCCCAGCATTTT
18	NA	TRBJ2-2	TRBV3-1	TRBD2	CASSQGGRTSGNTGELFF	TGTGCCAGCAGCCAAGGGGGAAGGACTAGCGGGAACACCGGGGAGCTGTTTTTT
13	few	TRBJ2-1	TRBV7-2	NA	CASSLNSHNEQFF	TGTGCCAGCAGCTTGAACTCCCACAATGAGCAGTTCTTC
14	NA	TRBJ2-3	TRBV20-1	NA	CSARGRSSLDTQYF	TGCAGTGCTAGAGGGCGGTCTAGCTTAGATACGCAGTATTTT
14	few	TRBJ2-3	TRBV3-1	NA	CASSQTISTDTQYF	TGTGCCAGCAGCCAGACTATTAGCACAGATACGCAGTATTTT
14	few	TRBJ2-7	TRBV25-1	TRBD1	CASSPPGQANEQYF	TGTGCCAGCAGTCCCCCGGGACAGGCTAACGAGCAGTACTTC
13	few	TRBJ2-6	TRBV7-2	NA	CASRAVGANVLTF	TGTGCCAGCAGGGCCGTTGGGGCCAACGTCCTGACTTTC
13	NA	TRBJ1-1	TRBV29-1	TRBD1	CSVERGGSTEAFF	TGCAGCGTTGAACGAGGGGGCAGCACTGAAGCTTTCTTT
16	few	TRBJ2-6	TRBV20-1	TRBD1	CSASPGTGAGANVLTF	TGCAGTGCTAGCCCTGGGACAGGGGCCGGGGCCAACGTCCTGACTTTC
13	many	TRBJ2-7	TRBV7-8	NA	CASSLDREHEQYF	TGTGCCAGCAGCTTAGACAGGGAGCACGAGCAGTACTTC
16	many	TRBJ2-1	TRBV5-1	NA	CASSWKQENSYNEQFF	TGCGCCAGCAGTTGGAAACAGGAAAACTCCTACAATGAGCAGTTCTTC
16	few	TRBJ2-1	TRBV20-1	TRBD2	CSARGSSGDSYNEQFF	TGCAGTGCTAGGGGGTCTAGCGGGGACTCCTACAATGAGCAGTTCTTC
14	few	TRBJ2-5	TRBV7-2	NA	CASSLGGALETQYF	TGTGCCAGCAGCTTAGGAGGGGCCTTGGAGACCCAGTACTTC
14	NA	TRBJ2-3	TRBV2	NA	CASRPGHPTDTQYF	TGTGCCAGCAGACCGGGGCACCCCACAGATACGCAGTATTTT
15	few	TRBJ2-5	TRBV5-6	TRBD2	CASSSLLADQETQYF	TGTGCCAGCAGCTCCCTACTAGCGGACCAAGAGACCCAGTACTTC
16	few	TRBJ1-1	TRBV15	NA	CATSRPRGEGNTEAFF	TGTGCCACCAGCAGACCGCGAGGGGAGGGGAACACTGAAGCTTTCTTT
18	NA	TRBJ2-3	TRBV11-1	NA	CASSPSRLVFLSTDTQYF	TGTGCCAGCAGCCCTTCCCGACTAGTCTTCCTTAGCACAGATACGCAGTATTTT
15	many	TRBJ1-1	TRBV12-3/TRBV12-4	TRBD1	CASRTTGGLGTEAFF	TGTGCCAGCAGAACTACAGGGGGCCTCGGCACTGAAGCTTTCTTT
13	NA	TRBJ2-1	TRBV5-1	NA	CASSLDLSVEQFF	TGCGCCAGCAGCTTGGATTTGTCTGTTGAGCAGTTCTTC
15	NA	TRBJ2-3	TRBV9	NA	CASSVGHRGTDTQYF	TGTGCCAGCAGCGTGGGACATCGAGGGACAGATACGCAGTATTTT
14	NA	TRBJ2-4	TRBV2	NA	CASSEISAKNIQYF	TGTGCCAGCAGTGAGATTAGTGCCAAAAACATTCAGTACTTC
14	many	TRBJ2-3	TRBV6-1	NA	CASSPRGGTDTQYF	TGCGCCAGCAGTCCGCGTGGGGGCACAGATACGCAGTATTTT
15	few	TRBJ2-5	TRBV18	NA	CASSPSGTLQETQYF	TGTGCCAGCTCACCATCCGGGACCCTGCAAGAGACCCAGTACTTC
15	few	TRBJ1-2	TRBV5-6	NA	CASSLDAGYAYGYTF	TGTGCCAGCAGCTTGGATGCAGGCTATGCGTATGGCTACACCTTC
16	NA	TRBJ1-1	TRBV30	NA	CAWRGRGGRLNTEAFF	TGTGCCTGGAGAGGCAGGGGCGGAAGATTGAACACTGAAGCTTTCTTT
13	many	TRBJ2-5	TRBV7-6	NA	CASSLALQETQYF	TGTGCCAGCAGCTTAGCCCTGCAAGAGACCCAGTACTTC
15	NA	TRBJ1-1	TRBV7-2	NA	CASSSHGPLNTEAFF	TGTGCCAGCAGCTCCCACGGACCCCTGAACACTGAAGCTTTCTTT